Listed below are T cell receptor beta chains from one sample, sequenced in a study of blood T cell repertoires in COVID-19. The protocol was immunoSEQ multiplex PCR, while the TCRdb copy is restricted to in-frame clones and leaves out a portion. The data hold just over 90,000 clones, with 80% to 90% observed a single time. The material sequenced was peripheral blood. The origin of the receptors is a woman older than 75 with acute or convalescent COVID-19. The CDR3 runs from the conserved cysteine through the conserved F or W. Each record gives: V gene, J gene, CDR3 protein.

TRBV5-1,TRBJ2-5,CASSSGGQRAETQYF
TRBV9,TRBJ2-2,CASSPQGTGELFF
TRBV5-1,TRBJ2-2,CASSLLAGGNTGELFF
TRBV6-5,TRBJ1-5,CASSQSGLNNQPQHF
TRBV24-1,TRBJ2-7,CATNWGGSYEQYF
TRBV3-1/TRBV3-2,TRBJ1-6,CASSHQTARGPNSPLHF
TRBV5-8,TRBJ2-7,CASSLWRVVGEQYF
TRBV6-6,TRBJ1-5,CASSGGGGNQPQHF
TRBV18,TRBJ2-7,CASSPYRDLRGEQYF
TRBV10-3,TRBJ1-2,CAISEAVGTNYGYTF
TRBV7-3,TRBJ2-1,CASSLAGQGSDEQFF
TRBV27,TRBJ2-7,CASSPTGTGSYEQYF
TRBV6-2/TRBV6-3,TRBJ2-3,CASSRSGALDTQYF
TRBV10-3,TRBJ2-7,CAISAGTMGQEQYF
TRBV18,TRBJ1-5,CASSPVAGVTNQPQHF
TRBV6-5,TRBJ2-1,CASSPDRQGAREQFF